A selection of T cell receptor beta chains follows, all from one sample in a study of blood T cell repertoires in COVID-19. Using immunoSEQ multiplex PCR, the repertoire was profiled, and TCRdb retains in-frame clones only, with some absent. Among around 250,000 clones listed, roughly 80% were seen once. The sequencing input was PBMCs or T cells enriched from blood (not recorded which). All receptors derive from a man in his forties who had been exposed to COVID-19. The CDR3 runs from the conserved cysteine through the conserved F or W. Each record gives: CDR3 DNA, CDR3 protein, clone size, D gene, J gene, V gene. D genes are given only for firm matches. Size is omitted from some rows. Given values are once, few, many or a class for expanded clones.

CDR3nt: TGTGCCAGCAGCTTACTTCAAGATAGTGGCTACACCTTC
CDR3aa: CASSLLQDSGYTF
abundance: few
d_gene: -
j_gene: TRBJ1-2
v_gene: TRBV11-2

CDR3nt: TGTGCCAGCGCGATCCGGGGCAATCAGCCCCAGCATTTT
CDR3aa: CASAIRGNQPQHF
abundance: -
d_gene: -
j_gene: TRBJ1-5
v_gene: TRBV27

CDR3nt: TGTGCCAGCAGTAGGACAGGAGGTGCAACTAATGAAAAACTGTTTTTT
CDR3aa: CASSRTGGATNEKLFF
abundance: -
d_gene: TRBD1
j_gene: TRBJ1-4
v_gene: TRBV2

CDR3nt: TGTGCCAGCAGTTCCGACAGTTATAGCAATCAGCCCCAGCATTTT
CDR3aa: CASSSDSYSNQPQHF
abundance: -
d_gene: -
j_gene: TRBJ1-5
v_gene: TRBV6-5

CDR3nt: TGTGCCTTTCAATCCGACAGGGGTGAAAAACTGTTTTTT
CDR3aa: CAFQSDRGEKLFF
abundance: -
d_gene: TRBD1
j_gene: TRBJ1-4
v_gene: TRBV30

CDR3nt: TGTGCCAGCATCATAATTCAGGGCACTGAAGCTTTCTTT
CDR3aa: CASIIIQGTEAFF
abundance: -
d_gene: -
j_gene: TRBJ1-1
v_gene: TRBV21-1

CDR3nt: TGTGCCAGCAGTTACAACTATCTCAACACCGGGGAGCTGTTTTTT
CDR3aa: CASSYNYLNTGELFF
abundance: few
d_gene: -
j_gene: TRBJ2-2
v_gene: TRBV6-5

CDR3nt: TGTGCCAGCAGTGTGGCCAGGGGTACGGAGACCCAGTACTTC
CDR3aa: CASSVARGTETQYF
abundance: -
d_gene: -
j_gene: TRBJ2-5
v_gene: TRBV27

CDR3nt: TGCAGTGCTAGTGAGGGGAACAGGGCTGGCTACACCTTC
CDR3aa: CSASEGNRAGYTF
abundance: -
d_gene: -
j_gene: TRBJ1-2
v_gene: TRBV20-1

CDR3nt: TGTGCCAGCAGCTCGACAGGGGTGGGTGAAAAACTGTTTTTT
CDR3aa: CASSSTGVGEKLFF
abundance: -
d_gene: TRBD1
j_gene: TRBJ1-4
v_gene: TRBV7-9

CDR3nt: TGTGCCAGCAGGACTAGCGGAACCTACGAGCAGTACTTC
CDR3aa: CASRTSGTYEQYF
abundance: -
d_gene: TRBD2
j_gene: TRBJ2-7
v_gene: TRBV5-6

CDR3nt: TGTGCCAGCAGCATTACGGGAGCCGGAGATACGCAGTATTTT
CDR3aa: CASSITGAGDTQYF
abundance: -
d_gene: -
j_gene: TRBJ2-3
v_gene: TRBV7-2

CDR3nt: TGTGCCAGCAGCTTGGGGGCGGGTGATGAAGCTTTCTTT
CDR3aa: CASSLGAGDEAFF
abundance: -
d_gene: -
j_gene: TRBJ1-1
v_gene: TRBV5-4

CDR3nt: TGTGCCGCCACCGGGAGCCGGGACAGGGGCTCGAGGGGGTCCTACGAGCAGTACTTC
CDR3aa: CAATGSRDRGSRGSYEQYF
abundance: -
d_gene: TRBD1
j_gene: TRBJ2-7
v_gene: TRBV28

CDR3nt: TGTGCCAGCTCCGCAGCGGGATTTAGCACAGATACGCAGTATTTT
CDR3aa: CASSAAGFSTDTQYF
abundance: -
d_gene: TRBD2
j_gene: TRBJ2-3
v_gene: TRBV2

CDR3nt: TGCAGTGCTAGAGCATATGGCTACACCTTC
CDR3aa: CSARAYGYTF
abundance: -
d_gene: -
j_gene: TRBJ1-2
v_gene: TRBV20-1

CDR3nt: TGTGCCAGTAGTAGGGAGGAAGTGACTGTGCAGTACTTC
CDR3aa: CASSREEVTVQYF
abundance: few
d_gene: -
j_gene: TRBJ2-7
v_gene: TRBV19

CDR3nt: TGTGCCAGCAGCGCCGGCCCTGGCGGGACAGGGCGGACCGGGGAGCTGTTTTTT
CDR3aa: CASSAGPGGTGRTGELFF
abundance: once
d_gene: TRBD1
j_gene: TRBJ2-2
v_gene: TRBV9

CDR3nt: TGTGCCAGCAGCTCGACAGGGATATACAATGAGCAGTTCTTC
CDR3aa: CASSSTGIYNEQFF
abundance: -
d_gene: TRBD1
j_gene: TRBJ2-1
v_gene: TRBV5-5

CDR3nt: TGTGCCAGCAGCCACTACCAAGAGACCCAGTACTTC
CDR3aa: CASSHYQETQYF
abundance: -
d_gene: -
j_gene: TRBJ2-5
v_gene: TRBV3-1/TRBV3-2

CDR3nt: TGTGCCAGCAGCCCAGGGGCGCTGAACTACGAGCAGTACTTC
CDR3aa: CASSPGALNYEQYF
abundance: few
d_gene: -
j_gene: TRBJ2-7
v_gene: TRBV3-1/TRBV3-2

CDR3nt: TGTGCCAGCAGTTTGCCGGGCACTGAAGCTTTCTTT
CDR3aa: CASSLPGTEAFF
abundance: -
d_gene: -
j_gene: TRBJ1-1
v_gene: TRBV12-3/TRBV12-4

CDR3nt: TGTGCCAGCAGCTTCGGGACGGGAGGGACTGAAGCTTTCTTT
CDR3aa: CASSFGTGGTEAFF
abundance: -
d_gene: -
j_gene: TRBJ1-1
v_gene: TRBV5-6